This T cell receptor (beta chain) is drawn from a study of control samples from healthy donors and cancer patients. Method: immunoSEQ multiplex PCR; TCRdb's copy keeps in-frame clones and lacks some. The sample consists of approximately 110,000 clones, 75% to 95% of them appearing once. V was pared by 0 bases and J by 5 bases, with 9 bases between. Germline V gene sequence: CDR1 SGHRS, CDR2 YFSETQ. The CDR3 consists of 13 residues. The V call is TRBV5-1, the J call TRBJ2-7; D is ambiguous. The material sequenced was blood. The source of this sequence is a human donor in good health. The donor label of this sample is uncertain. CDR3 in amino acids: CASSLGPGNEQYV. Here the CDR3 DNA reads TGCGCCAGCAGCTTGGGTCCAGGTAACGAGCAGTACGTC.